What follows are 14 T cell receptor beta chains derived from one specimen sequenced in a study of blood T cell repertoires in COVID-19. Assay used: immunoSEQ multiplex PCR; TCRdb lists only in-frame clones, some missing. The table shows more than 11,000 clones, with 75% to 90% occurring only once. What was sequenced was peripheral blood. The receptors shown here come from a man between 35 and 55 years old with active or convalescent COVID-19.

This clone was seen just once. The chain combines TRBV10-2 with TRBJ2-2; D is perhaps TRBD1 (5 bases). Trimming pared 6 bases from V and 9 bases from J, leaving 14 bases between. CDR3 length: 13 residues. Germline V gene sequence: CDR1 WSHSY, CDR2 SAAADI. In DNA form, the CDR3 reads TGCGCCAGCAGCCCCTCACGGACAAGGGAGCTGTTTTTT. As protein: CASSPSRTRELFF.

The gene calls are TRBV7-9 and TRBJ1-4, with 8 bases lining up with TRBD1. This CDR3 comprises 14 residues. Trimming removed 5 bases from V and 8 bases from J; junction bases left unmatched: 7. The V gene's germline CDR1 is SEHNR and CDR2 FQNEAQ (reference sequence). The CDR3 reads CASSPRDRMEKLFF. The CDR3 DNA sequence: TGTGCCAGCAGCCCACGGGACAGGATGGAAAAACTGTTTTTT.

This clone was seen just once. This rearrangement joins TRBV6-5 to TRBJ1-6, with 9 bases lining up with TRBD1. The trim removed 9 bases at V and 7 bases at J, leaving 1 base unmatched. CDR1 and CDR2 (germline): MNHEY, SVGAGI. This CDR3 has 12 amino acids. The DNA for the CDR3 is TGTGCCAGTGGGACAGGGAATTCACCCCTCCACTTT. Translated: CASGTGNSPLHF.

The V call is TRBV4-1, the J call TRBJ2-1; no clear D gene. This CDR3 has 15 amino acids. CDR1 MGHRA and CDR2 YSYEKL come from the germline V gene. V lost 0 bases and J lost 9, with 15 bases in between. For the CDR3, the DNA is TGCGCCAGCAGCCAAGATCCGATACCCTTGAGTGAGCAGTTCTTC. Protein product: CASSQDPIPLSEQFF.

The chain has TRBV29-1 and TRBJ2-1; 9 bases match TRBD1. Germline CDR1 is SQVTM and CDR2 is ANQGSEA. The length of the CDR3 is 14 residues. J lost 5 bases, V lost 4 bases, and 6 bases had no gene match. The CDR3 reads CSVAGQGTDNEQFF. Written as DNA, the CDR3 is TGCAGCGTTGCCGGACAGGGGACGGACAATGAGCAGTTCTTC.

The chain uses TRBV10-3 and TRBJ1-4, with D possibly being TRBD1 (6 bases). Trimming stripped 6 bases from V and 8 bases from J, with 13 bases between. From germline, CDR1 is ENHRY and CDR2 SYGVKD. This CDR3 region has 13 residues. The chain's CDR3 is CAIRGGAGEKLFF. The CDR3 DNA follows: TGTGCCATCAGAGGGGGGGCCGGGGAAAAACTGTTTTTT.

The CDR3: CASSPQGGNTGELFF. The CDR3 nucleotides are TGTGCCAGCAGCCCTCAGGGCGGGAACACCGGGGAGCTGTTTTTT. V gene TRBV11-2 combines with J gene TRBJ2-2; a weak D match, TRBD1 (5 bases). This CDR3 is 15 amino acids long. Germline CDR1 SGHAT, CDR2 FQNNGV. V lost 5 bases, J lost 1 base, and 11 bases lay in between.

This rearrangement joins TRBV2 to TRBJ1-5; 7 bases line up with TRBD1. The CDR3 totals 15 residues. J lost 2 bases, V lost 6 bases, and 7 bases had no gene match. From germline, CDR1 is SNHLY and CDR2 FYNNEI. The CDR3 is CASSVYRGGNQPQHF. The CDR3 DNA follows: TGTGCCAGCAGCGTGTACAGGGGTGGCAATCAGCCCCAGCATTTT.

This clone was seen once. As DNA, the CDR3 is TGCGCCAGCAGCATCGGGACACCTCGGGTGGAAGGCTACACCTTC. Translating it yields CASSIGTPRVEGYTF. The genes are TRBV5-1 and TRBJ1-2; possibly TRBD1 for D (6 bases). V lost 4 bases and J lost 8, with 21 bases in between. The CDR3 has 15 amino acids. Germline CDR1 reads SGHRS; CDR2 reads YFSETQ.

The rearrangement uses TRBV24-1 and TRBJ2-5; no definite D call. The ends were cut back, 3 bases at V and 5 bases at J, with 15 bases in the middle. Germline V gives CDR1 KGHDR, CDR2 SFDVKD. This CDR3 has 15 residues. The CDR3 DNA sequence: TGTGCCACCAGTGATGCGACATCCGGAAAGGAGACCCAGTACTTC. This encodes CATSDATSGKETQYF.

The rearrangement joins TRBV2 to TRBJ2-3; 7 positions match TRBD2. V lost 5 bases and J lost 2; bases outside the gene matches: 4. This CDR3 comprises 14 residues. Per germline, CDR1 SNHLY and CDR2 FYNNEI. CDR3 protein: CASSRAGFTDTQYF. The CDR3, as DNA: TGTGCCAGCAGTCGAGCGGGGTTCACAGATACGCAGTATTTT.

The J gene is TRBJ1-1, the V gene TRBV20-1; 8 bases map to TRBD1. The CDR3 runs to 13 residues. V shed 3 bases and J 1 base; nucleotides not matched to a gene: 1. CDR1 and CDR2 (germline): DFQATT, SNEGSKA (reference sequence). CDR3 coding DNA: TGCAGTGCTAGTCAGGGGGCGAACACTGAAGCTTTCTTT. This gives the protein CSASQGANTEAFF.

V gene TRBV19 combines with J gene TRBJ1-5; D call uncertain. Trimming pared 4 bases from V and 0 bases from J, leaving 10 bases between. CDR3 size: 15 residues. Germline loops: CDR1 LNHDA, CDR2 SQIVND (reference sequence). The CDR3 nucleotides are TGTGCCAGTAGTACCGAGCTCTATAGCAATCAGCCCCAGCATTTT. Its protein is CASSTELYSNQPQHF.

The gene calls are TRBV9 and TRBJ1-3, with 9 bases that match TRBD1. The CDR3 contains 17 residues. Germline V gene data show CDR1 as SGDLS and CDR2 as YYNGEE. V dropped 4 bases and J dropped 0; count of bases not matched to a gene: 8. The CDR3 coding sequence is TGTGCCAGCAGCCCAAGGACAGGGGCCAGCTCTGGAAACACCATATATTTT. Amino acids: CASSPRTGASSGNTIYF.